The present entry profiles one TCR beta chain with its context. The read terminates 3 residues before the CDR3 end, so the remaining end is supplied by the germline J gene. The source of the sample is a study of T cells in women clearing cervical HPV infection. The assay was immunoSEQ multiplex PCR, and TCRdb's table has in-frame clones only and misses some. Its table lists roughly 32,000 clones. The CDR3 loop spans 15 amino acids. The germline V gene has CDR1 LNHDA and CDR2 SQIVND (reference sequence). The TCR originated in a woman aged 18 to 69 with a cervical HPV16 infection that either progressed to CIN3+ or cleared (not recorded which). The chain links TRBV19 to TRBJ1-2; 7 bases map to TRBD1. The sequencing input was blood buffy coat. CDR3 sequence: CASSEAWGQIYDYTF. The covered CDR3 bases are TGTGCCAGTAGTGAGGCGTGGGGACAGATCTACGAC.